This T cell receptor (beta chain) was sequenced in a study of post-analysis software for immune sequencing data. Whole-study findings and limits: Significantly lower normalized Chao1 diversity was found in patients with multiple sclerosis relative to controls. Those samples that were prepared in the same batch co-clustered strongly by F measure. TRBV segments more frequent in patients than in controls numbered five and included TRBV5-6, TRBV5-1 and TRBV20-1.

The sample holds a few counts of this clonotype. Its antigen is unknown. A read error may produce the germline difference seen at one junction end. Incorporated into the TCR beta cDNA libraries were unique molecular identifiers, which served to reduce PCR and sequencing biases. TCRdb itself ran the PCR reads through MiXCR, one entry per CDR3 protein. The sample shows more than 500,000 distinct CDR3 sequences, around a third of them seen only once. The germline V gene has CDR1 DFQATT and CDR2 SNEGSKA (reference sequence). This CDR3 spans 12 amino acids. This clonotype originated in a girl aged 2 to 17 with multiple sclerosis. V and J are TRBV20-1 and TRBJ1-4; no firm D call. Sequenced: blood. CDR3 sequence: CSARGLDEKLFF. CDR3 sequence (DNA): TGCAGTGCCAGAGGGCTCGATGAAAAACTGTTTTTT.